This record covers a single TCR beta chain. What it binds is not known. CDR3 length: 14 residues. The V and J ends lost 5 bases and 4 bases, in that order; junction bases with no gene match: 6. Germline V lookup: CDR1 MNHEY, CDR2 SVGAGI. Clones were sequenced by immunoSEQ multiplex PCR, and TCRdb holds only the in-frame ones, with some missing. This sample has about 380,000 clones; 96% occur once, and the top ten carry about 0.32%. This specimen comes from a study of shared clonotypes between healthy human individuals. General study results and limits: Genetic and exposure-history diversity was limited by the small donor number. On the whole, naive subsets had larger estimated richness than memory subsets had.

Source material: memory CD8+ T cells sorted from blood. Subset specified: CD45RO+ cells pooled with CCR7-negative TemRA cells. This clonotype originated in a man aged 30-40 years in good health. The J gene is TRBJ1-2, the V gene TRBV6-5; 8 bases line up with TRBD1. The CDR3 DNA sequence: TGTGCCAGCAGTGGACGGACAGGGTTCTATGGCTACACCTTC. As protein: CASSGRTGFYGYTF.